This section outlines one TCR beta chain sequence together with its context. Its antigen is still unknown. Germline V CDR1 and CDR2: SEHNR, FQNEAQ (reference sequence). Trimming removed 4 bases at V and 6 bases at J, with 11 bases between. This CDR3 is built from 13 residues. The PCR was carried out with 60 Vbeta primers and 13 Jbeta primers. Here immunoSEQ multiplex PCR was the method, and the copy in TCRdb shows in-frame clones only, minus some. Reported are about 200,000 clones; the ten largest clones contain under 1%. This entry belongs to a study of cytomegalovirus exposure and HLA in healthy donors. The wider study: As an earlier analysis found, roughly 180 million T cells yielded about 100 million unique TCR beta sequences. Study-wide findings and caveats: For TCR beta chains, V- and J-gene trimming was later linked to a missense DCLRE1C variant. Prediction of most subjects' HLA-A and HLA-B alleles by TCR beta sequences was reportedly accurate.

The specimen sequenced was PBMCs. The receptor comes from a woman in her twenties or thirties in good health and CMV-seropositive. This rearrangement joins TRBV7-9 to TRBJ2-3, with D possibly being TRBD2 (6 bases). Here the CDR3 reads CASSWGDPDTQYF. The CDR3, as DNA: TGTGCCAGCAGCTGGGGGGACCCGGATACGCAGTATTTT. The full variable domain, its missing parts supplied by reference TRBV7-9 and TRBJ2-3, is DTGVSQNPRHKITKRGQNVTFRCDPISEHNRLYWYRQTLGQGPEFLTYFQNEAQLEKSRLLSDRFSAERPKGSFSTLEIQRTEQGDSAMYLCASSWGDPDTQYFGPGTRLTVL.